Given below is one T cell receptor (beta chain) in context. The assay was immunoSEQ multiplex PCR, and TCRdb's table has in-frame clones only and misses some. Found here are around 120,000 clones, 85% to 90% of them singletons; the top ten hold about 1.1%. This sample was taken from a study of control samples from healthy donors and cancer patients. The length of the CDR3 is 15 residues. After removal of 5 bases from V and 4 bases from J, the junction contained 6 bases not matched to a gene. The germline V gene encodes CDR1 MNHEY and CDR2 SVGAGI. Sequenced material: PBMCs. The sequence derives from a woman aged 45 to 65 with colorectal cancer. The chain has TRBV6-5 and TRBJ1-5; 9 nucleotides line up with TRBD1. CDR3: CASSMIQGANQPQHF. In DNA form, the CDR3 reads TGTGCCAGCAGTATGATACAGGGGGCAAATCAGCCCCAGCATTTT.